This T cell receptor beta chain was captured by sequencing in a study of cytomegalovirus exposure and HLA in healthy donors. Overall study: A subsequent analysis stated that the 100 to 150 validation repertoires were run on the same platform as the 600 to 750 first-cohort repertoires.

Study results and caveats: According to a later analysis, TCR clusters from the first cohort tended to co-occur in the 110 or so validation repertoires. In vitro, three CMV-associated chains proved specific for CMV antigens. The investigators catalogued about 170 TCR beta chains as cytomegalovirus-associated.

Produced via immunoSEQ multiplex PCR; TCRdb's table is partial and in-frame only. The sample holds more than 300,000 clones, roughly 89% seen once. V was pared by 8 bases and J by 1 base, with 12 bases between. The CDR3 covers 13 residues. Germline V gene data show CDR1 as SGHDT and CDR2 as YYEEEE. On this clone itself: Its antigen remains unidentified.

This receptor was obtained from a woman between 18 and 29 years old in good health and CMV-seronegative. Sequencing was carried out using PBMCs. The rearrangement links TRBV5-6 to TRBJ1-1; D might be TRBD1 (5 bases). This chain's CDR3 is CASSLTENTEAFF. The CDR3, as DNA: TGTGCCAGTAGCCTGACAGAGAACACTGAAGCTTTCTTT.